A single T cell receptor beta chain is shown here with its context. Its antigen is unidentified. After re-calling the 5' RACE reads, TCRdb lists one entry per CDR3 protein, DNA absent. In all, the sample yields roughly 100,000 distinct CDR3 sequences. The data are from a study of monozygotic twins with inflammatory bowel disease. Whole-study findings and limits: On the inverse Simpson index, IBD patients scored lower for TCRbeta diversity than healthy co-twins. In the analysis, different T cell subtypes could not be told apart.

This CDR3 contains 15 residues. Germline V lookup: CDR1 MNHEY, CDR2 SVGEGT. Sample: blood. The origin of this receptor is a human donor with ulcerative colitis or Crohn's disease, or a healthy co-twin of an affected twin (not recorded which). V gene TRBV6-2 or TRBV6-3 combines with J gene TRBJ2-7. Here the CDR3 reads CASSQSAGGSYEQYF.